This T cell receptor beta chain was sequenced during a study of metastatic and nonmetastatic thyroid tumors. On the study more broadly: It was across blood and tumor or nodule tissue from malignant and benign thyroid patients that repertoires were compared.

Original processing notes: The study took CDR3 differences across clinicopathological groups and made a distant-metastasis classifier for papillary thyroid cancer from them. TCRdb reanalyzed the PCR reads with MiXCR. The V and J calls shown here were made by TCRdb, not taken from the authors' results. Among around 34,000 clones listed, 16% were seen once. Study observations and caveats: Across blood and tumor, TCR beta diversity in malignant thyroid tumors was reportedly significantly higher than in benign nodules.

No patient had received any treatment before thyroid surgery. This clone was seen many times. Its antigen is not known. The CDR3 length is 11 residues. The germline CDR1 and CDR2 sequences are SGHVS and FQNEAQ. V was cut by 6 bases and J by 4 bases, with 5 bases left in between. The clonotype was recovered from a female donor with papillary thyroid cancer or a benign thyroid nodule (not recorded which). Some clones in this sample may be carry-over from other donors' samples. The chain links TRBV7-8 to TRBJ2-3; unclear D gene. The material sequenced was blood. CDR3 sequence (DNA): TGTGCCAGCAGTCTCGCAGATACGCAGTATTTT. Encoded protein: CASSLADTQYF.